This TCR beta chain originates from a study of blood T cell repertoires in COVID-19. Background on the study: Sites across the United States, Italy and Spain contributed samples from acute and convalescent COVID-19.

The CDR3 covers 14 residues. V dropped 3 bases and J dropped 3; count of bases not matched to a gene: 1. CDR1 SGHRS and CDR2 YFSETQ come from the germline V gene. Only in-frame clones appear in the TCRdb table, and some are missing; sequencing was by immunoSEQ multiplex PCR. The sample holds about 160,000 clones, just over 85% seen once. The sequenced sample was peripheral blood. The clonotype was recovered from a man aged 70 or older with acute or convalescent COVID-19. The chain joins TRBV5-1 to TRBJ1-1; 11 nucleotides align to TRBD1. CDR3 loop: CASSSGQGDTEAFF. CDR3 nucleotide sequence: TGCGCCAGCAGCTCGGGACAGGGGGACACTGAAGCTTTCTTT.